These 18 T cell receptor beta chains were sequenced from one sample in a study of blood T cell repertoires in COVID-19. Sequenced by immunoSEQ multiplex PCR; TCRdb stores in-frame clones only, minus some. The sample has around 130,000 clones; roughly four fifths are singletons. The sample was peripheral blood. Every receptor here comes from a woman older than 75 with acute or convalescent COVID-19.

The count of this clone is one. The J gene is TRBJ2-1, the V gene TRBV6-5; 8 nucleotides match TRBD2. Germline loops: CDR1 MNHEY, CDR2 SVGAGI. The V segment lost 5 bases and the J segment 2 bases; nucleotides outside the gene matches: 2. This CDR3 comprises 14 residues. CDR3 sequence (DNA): TGTGCCAGCAGTCCTAGCGGGCCCTACAATGAGCAGTTCTTC. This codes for CASSPSGPYNEQFF.

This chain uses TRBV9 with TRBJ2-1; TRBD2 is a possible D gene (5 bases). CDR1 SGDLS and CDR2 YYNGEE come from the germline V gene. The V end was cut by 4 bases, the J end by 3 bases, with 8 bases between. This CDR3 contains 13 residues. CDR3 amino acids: CASSPRDYNEQFF. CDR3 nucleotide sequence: TGTGCCAGCAGCCCCCGGGACTACAATGAGCAGTTCTTC.

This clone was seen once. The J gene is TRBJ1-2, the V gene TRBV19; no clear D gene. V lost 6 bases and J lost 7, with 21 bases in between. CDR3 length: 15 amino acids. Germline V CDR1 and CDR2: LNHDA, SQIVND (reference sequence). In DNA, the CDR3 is TGTGCCAGTAGGAAGGGCGGGGTTCTCGCTGGTGGCTACACCTTC. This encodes CASRKGGVLAGGYTF.

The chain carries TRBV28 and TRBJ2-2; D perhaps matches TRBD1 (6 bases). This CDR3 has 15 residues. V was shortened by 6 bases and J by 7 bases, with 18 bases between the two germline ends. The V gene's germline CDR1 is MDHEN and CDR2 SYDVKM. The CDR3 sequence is CASRLQGLGYGELFF. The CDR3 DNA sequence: TGTGCCAGCAGACTACAGGGCTTAGGCTACGGGGAGCTGTTTTTT.

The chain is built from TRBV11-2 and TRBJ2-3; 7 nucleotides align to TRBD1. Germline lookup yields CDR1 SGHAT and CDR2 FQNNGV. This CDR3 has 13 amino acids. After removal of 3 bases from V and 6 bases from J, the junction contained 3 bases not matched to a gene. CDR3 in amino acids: CASSFDRDDTQYF. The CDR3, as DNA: TGTGCCAGCAGCTTTGACAGGGACGATACGCAGTATTTT.

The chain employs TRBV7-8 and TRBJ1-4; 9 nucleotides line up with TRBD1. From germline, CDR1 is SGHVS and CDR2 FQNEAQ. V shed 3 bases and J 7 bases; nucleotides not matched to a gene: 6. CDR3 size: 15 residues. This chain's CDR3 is CASSFTGTGFEKLFF. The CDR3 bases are TGTGCCAGCAGCTTCACAGGGACAGGGTTTGAAAAACTGTTTTTT.

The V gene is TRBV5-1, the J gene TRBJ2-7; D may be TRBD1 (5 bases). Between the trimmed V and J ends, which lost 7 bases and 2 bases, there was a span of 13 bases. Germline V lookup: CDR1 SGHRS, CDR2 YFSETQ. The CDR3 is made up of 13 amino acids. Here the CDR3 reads CASGAGGTYEQYF. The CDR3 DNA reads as TGCGCCAGCGGGGCAGGCGGAACCTACGAGCAGTACTTC.

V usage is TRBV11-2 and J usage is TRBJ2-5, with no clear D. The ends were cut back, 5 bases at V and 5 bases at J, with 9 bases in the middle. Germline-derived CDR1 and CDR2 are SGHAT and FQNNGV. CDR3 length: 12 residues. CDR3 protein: CASSPQRETQYF. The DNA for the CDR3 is TGTGCCAGCAGCCCTCAGAGGGAGACCCAGTACTTC.

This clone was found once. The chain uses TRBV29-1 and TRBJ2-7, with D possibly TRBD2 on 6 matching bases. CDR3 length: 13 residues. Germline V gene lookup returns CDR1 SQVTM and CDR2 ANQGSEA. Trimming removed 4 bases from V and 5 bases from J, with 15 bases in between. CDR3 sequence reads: CSVVRGFGNEQYF. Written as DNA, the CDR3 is TGCAGCGTTGTCCGGGGGTTCGGGAACGAGCAGTACTTC.

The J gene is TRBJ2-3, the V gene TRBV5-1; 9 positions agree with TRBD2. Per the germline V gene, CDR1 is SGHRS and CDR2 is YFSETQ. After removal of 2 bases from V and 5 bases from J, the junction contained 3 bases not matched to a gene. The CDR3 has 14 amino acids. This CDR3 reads CASSFSGGGDTQYF. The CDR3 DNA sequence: TGCGCCAGCAGCTTTAGCGGGGGCGGAGATACGCAGTATTTT.

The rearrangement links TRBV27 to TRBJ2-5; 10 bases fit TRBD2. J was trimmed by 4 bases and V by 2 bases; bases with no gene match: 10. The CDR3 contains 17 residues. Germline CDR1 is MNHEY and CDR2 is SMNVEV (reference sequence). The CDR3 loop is CASSLTSSGRRGETQYF. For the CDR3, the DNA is TGTGCCAGCAGTTTAACGTCTAGCGGGAGACGTGGAGAGACCCAGTACTTC.

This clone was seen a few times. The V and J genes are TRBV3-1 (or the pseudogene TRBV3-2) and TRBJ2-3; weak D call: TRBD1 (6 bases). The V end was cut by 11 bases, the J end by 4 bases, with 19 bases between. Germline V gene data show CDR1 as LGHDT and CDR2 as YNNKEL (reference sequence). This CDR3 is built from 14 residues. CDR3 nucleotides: TGTGCCGCTGCTGGAGACAGGAAGGCAGATACGCAGTATTTT. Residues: CAAAGDRKADTQYF.

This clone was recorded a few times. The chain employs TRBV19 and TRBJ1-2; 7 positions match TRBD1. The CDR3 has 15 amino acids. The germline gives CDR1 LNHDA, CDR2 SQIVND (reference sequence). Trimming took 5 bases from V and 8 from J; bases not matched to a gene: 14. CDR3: CASSALRQGREGYTF. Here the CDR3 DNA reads TGTGCCAGTAGTGCTCTACGACAGGGACGGGAGGGCTACACCTTC.

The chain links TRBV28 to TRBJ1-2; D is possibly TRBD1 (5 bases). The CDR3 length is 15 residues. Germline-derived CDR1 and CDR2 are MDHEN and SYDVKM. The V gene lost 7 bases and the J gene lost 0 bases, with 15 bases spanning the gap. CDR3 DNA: TGTGCCAGCACGTGGGGAAGGGGAACTAACTATGGCTACACCTTC. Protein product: CASTWGRGTNYGYTF.

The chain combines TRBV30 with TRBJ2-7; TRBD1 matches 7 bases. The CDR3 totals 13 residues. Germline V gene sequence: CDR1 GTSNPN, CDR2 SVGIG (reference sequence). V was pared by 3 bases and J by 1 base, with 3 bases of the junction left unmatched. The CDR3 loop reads CAWSATGSYEQYF. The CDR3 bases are TGTGCCTGGAGCGCGACAGGGTCCTACGAGCAGTACTTC.

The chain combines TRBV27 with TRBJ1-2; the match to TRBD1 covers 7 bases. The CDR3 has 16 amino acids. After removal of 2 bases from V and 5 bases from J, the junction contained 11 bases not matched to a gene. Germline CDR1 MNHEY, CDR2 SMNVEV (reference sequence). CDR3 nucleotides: TGTGCCAGCAGTTTAAAGGGTGCAGGGGGAAAGTATGGCTACACCTTC. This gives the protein CASSLKGAGGKYGYTF.

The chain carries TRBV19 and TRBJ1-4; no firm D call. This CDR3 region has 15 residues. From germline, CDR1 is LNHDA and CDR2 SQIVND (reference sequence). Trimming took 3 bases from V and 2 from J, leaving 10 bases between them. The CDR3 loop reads CASSMARATNEKLFF. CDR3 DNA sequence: TGTGCCAGTAGTATGGCGAGGGCCACTAATGAAAAACTGTTTTTT.

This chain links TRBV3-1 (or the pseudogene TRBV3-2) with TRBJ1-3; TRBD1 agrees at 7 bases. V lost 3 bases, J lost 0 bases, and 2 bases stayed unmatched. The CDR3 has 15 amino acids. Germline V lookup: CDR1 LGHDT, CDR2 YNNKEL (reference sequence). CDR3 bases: TGTGCCAGCAGCCATGGACAGGCCTCTGGAAACACCATATATTTT. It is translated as CASSHGQASGNTIYF.